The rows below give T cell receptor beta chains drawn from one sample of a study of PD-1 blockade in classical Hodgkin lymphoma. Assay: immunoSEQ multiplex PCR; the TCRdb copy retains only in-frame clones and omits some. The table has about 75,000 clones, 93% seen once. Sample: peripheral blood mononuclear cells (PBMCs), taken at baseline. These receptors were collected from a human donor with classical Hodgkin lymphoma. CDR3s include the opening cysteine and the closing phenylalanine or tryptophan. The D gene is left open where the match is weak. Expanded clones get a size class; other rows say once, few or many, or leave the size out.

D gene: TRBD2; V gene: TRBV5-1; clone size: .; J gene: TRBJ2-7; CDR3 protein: CASSLRLAGPLSSYEQYF; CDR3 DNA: TGCGCCAGCAGCTTACGACTAGCGGGACCCCTGAGCTCCTACGAGCAGTACTTC
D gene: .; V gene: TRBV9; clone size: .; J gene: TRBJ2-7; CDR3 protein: CASSEGLYSYEQYF; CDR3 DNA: TGTGCCAGCAGCGAGGGACTTTACTCCTACGAGCAGTACTTC
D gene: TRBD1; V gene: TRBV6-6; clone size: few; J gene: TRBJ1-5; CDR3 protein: CASSQTGYQPQHF; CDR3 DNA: TGTGCCAGCAGTCAGACAGGGTACCAGCCCCAGCATTTT
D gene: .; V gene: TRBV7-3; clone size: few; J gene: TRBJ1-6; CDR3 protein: CASSLLRGYGSPLHF; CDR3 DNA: TGTGCCAGCAGCTTGTTAAGAGGGTACGGCTCACCCCTCCACTTT
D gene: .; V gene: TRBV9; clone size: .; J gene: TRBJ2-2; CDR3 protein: CASSVARGGELFF; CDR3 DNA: TGTGCCAGCAGCGTAGCCCGGGGCGGGGAGCTGTTTTTT
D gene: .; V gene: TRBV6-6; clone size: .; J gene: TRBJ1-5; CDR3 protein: CASQTGQIYSNQPQHF; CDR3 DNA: TGTGCCAGCCAAACTGGACAGATTTATAGCAATCAGCCCCAGCATTTT
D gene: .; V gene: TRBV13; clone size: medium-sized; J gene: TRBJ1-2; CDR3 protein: CASSLGGPHYGYTF; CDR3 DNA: TGTGCCAGCAGCTTAGGAGGACCGCACTATGGCTACACCTTC
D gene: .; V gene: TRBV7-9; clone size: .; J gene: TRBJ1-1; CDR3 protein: CASSQTGTRSDNTEAFF; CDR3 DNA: TGTGCCAGCAGCCAGACCGGGACCCGTTCGGACAACACTGAAGCTTTCTTT
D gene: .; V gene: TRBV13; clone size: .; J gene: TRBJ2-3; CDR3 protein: CASSPHPSGSRTDTQYF; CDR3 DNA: TGTGCCAGCAGTCCCCACCCTTCAGGGTCCCGCACAGATACGCAGTATTTT
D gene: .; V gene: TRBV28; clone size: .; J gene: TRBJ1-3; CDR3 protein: CASSPTGEPRNTIYF; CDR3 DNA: TGTGCCAGCAGTCCCACTGGGGAGCCCCGAAACACCATATATTTT
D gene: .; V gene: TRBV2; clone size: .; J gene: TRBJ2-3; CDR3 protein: CASSERGTDTQYF; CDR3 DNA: TGTGCCAGCAGTGAAAGAGGTACAGATACGCAGTATTTT
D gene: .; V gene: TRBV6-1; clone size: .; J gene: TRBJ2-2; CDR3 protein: CASRATGRELFF; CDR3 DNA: TGTGCCAGCAGGGCTACGGGCAGGGAGCTGTTTTTT
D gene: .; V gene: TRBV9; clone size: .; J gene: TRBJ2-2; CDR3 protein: CASSVAGGENTGELFF; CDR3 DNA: TGTGCCAGCAGCGTAGCGGGCGGGGAGAACACCGGGGAGCTGTTTTTT
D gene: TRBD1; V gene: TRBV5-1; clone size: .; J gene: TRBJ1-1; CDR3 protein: CASSLSSLGTGAKAFF; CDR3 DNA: TGCGCCAGCAGCTTATCGTCCCTCGGGACAGGGGCTAAGGCTTTCTTT
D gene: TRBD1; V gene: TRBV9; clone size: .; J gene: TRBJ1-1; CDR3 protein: CASSKGQGPGTEAFF; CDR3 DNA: TGTGCCAGCAGCAAAGGACAGGGCCCTGGGACTGAAGCTTTCTTT
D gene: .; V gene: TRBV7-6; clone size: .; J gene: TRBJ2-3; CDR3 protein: CASSSTGTLLVSSTDTQYF; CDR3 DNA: TGTGCCAGCAGCTCTACAGGGACCCTTCTCGTCTCTAGCACAGATACGCAGTATTTT
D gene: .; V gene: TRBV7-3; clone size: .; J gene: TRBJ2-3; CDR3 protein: CASSLSRDTDTQYF; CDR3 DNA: TGTGCCAGCAGCTTATCCCGTGACACAGATACGCAGTATTTT
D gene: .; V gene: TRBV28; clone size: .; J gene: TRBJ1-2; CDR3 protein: CASSYRTYGYTF; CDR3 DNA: TGTGCCAGCAGTTATAGGACCTATGGCTACACCTTC
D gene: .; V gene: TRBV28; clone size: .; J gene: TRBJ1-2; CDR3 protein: CASTWGDYGYTF; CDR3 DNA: TGTGCCAGCACCTGGGGGGACTATGGCTACACCTTC
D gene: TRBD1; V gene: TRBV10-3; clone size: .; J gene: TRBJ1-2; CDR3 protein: CAIRATGDNYGYTF; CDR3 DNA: TGTGCCATCAGGGCGACAGGGGACAACTATGGCTACACCTTC
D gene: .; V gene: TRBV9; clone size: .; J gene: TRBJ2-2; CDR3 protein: CASSVVGGATGELFF; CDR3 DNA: TGTGCCAGCAGCGTAGTTGGGGGCGCCACCGGGGAGCTGTTTTTT
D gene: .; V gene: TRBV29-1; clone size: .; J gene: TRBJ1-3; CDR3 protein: CSVERGNTIYF; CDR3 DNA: TGCAGCGTTGAAAGGGGAAACACCATATATTTT
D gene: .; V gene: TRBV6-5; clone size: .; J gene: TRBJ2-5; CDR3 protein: CASSYRPGTLTAQYF; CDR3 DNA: TGTGCCAGCAGTTACCGTCCCGGGACCCTAACGGCCCAGTACTTC
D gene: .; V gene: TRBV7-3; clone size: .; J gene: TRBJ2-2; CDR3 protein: CASSSGQPNTGELFF; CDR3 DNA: TGTGCCAGCAGCTCGGGACAACCGAACACCGGGGAGCTGTTTTTT
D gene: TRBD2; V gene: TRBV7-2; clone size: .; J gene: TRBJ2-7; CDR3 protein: CASSLGASGQYF; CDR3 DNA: TGTGCCAGCAGCTTAGGTGCTAGCGGGCAGTACTTC
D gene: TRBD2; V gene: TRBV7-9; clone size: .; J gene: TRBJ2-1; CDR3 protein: CASSLLAPLSGGSHNEQFF; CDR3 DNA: TGTGCCAGCAGCTTATTGGCCCCCCTCTCGGGGGGTTCCCACAATGAGCAGTTCTTC
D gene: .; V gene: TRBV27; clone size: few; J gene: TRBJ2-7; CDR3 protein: CASGLQRDRSGEQYF; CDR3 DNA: TGTGCCAGCGGTCTCCAGCGAGACCGAAGCGGGGAGCAGTACTTC
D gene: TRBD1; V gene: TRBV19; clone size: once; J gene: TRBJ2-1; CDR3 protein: CASGEGASNEQFF; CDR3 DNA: TGTGCCAGTGGAGAGGGGGCAAGCAATGAGCAGTTCTTC
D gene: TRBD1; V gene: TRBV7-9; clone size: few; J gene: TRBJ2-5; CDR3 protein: CASSSTGEETQYF; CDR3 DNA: TGTGCCAGCAGCTCAACAGGGGAAGAGACCCAGTACTTC
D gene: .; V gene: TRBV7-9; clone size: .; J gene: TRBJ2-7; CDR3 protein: CASSFGRSSYEQYF; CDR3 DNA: TGTGCCAGCAGCTTCGGTAGGAGCTCCTACGAGCAGTACTTC
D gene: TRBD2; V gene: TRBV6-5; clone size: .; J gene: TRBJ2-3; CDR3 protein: CASSYSGGSALDTQYF; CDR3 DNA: TGTGCCAGCAGTTACTCGGGCGGGAGTGCTTTAGATACGCAGTATTTT
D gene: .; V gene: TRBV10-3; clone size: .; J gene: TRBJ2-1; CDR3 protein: CAIMKDSYNEQFF; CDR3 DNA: TGTGCCATCATGAAGGACTCCTACAATGAGCAGTTCTTC
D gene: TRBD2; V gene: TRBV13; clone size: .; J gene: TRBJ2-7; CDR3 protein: CASSATSGVSYEQYF; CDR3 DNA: TGTGCCAGCAGCGCGACTAGCGGGGTCTCCTACGAGCAGTACTTC
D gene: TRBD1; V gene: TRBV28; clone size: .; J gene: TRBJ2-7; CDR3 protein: CASSPYGDREQYF; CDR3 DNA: TGTGCCAGCAGTCCTTACGGGGACAGAGAGCAGTACTTC
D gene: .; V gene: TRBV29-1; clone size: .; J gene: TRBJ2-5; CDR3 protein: CSVEPGEYQETQYF; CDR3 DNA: TGCAGCGTTGAGCCGGGGGAGTACCAAGAGACCCAGTACTTC
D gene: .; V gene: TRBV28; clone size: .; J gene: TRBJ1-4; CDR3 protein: CASSLSGATNEKLFF; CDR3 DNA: TGTGCCAGCAGCCTATCGGGCGCAACTAATGAAAAACTGTTTTTT
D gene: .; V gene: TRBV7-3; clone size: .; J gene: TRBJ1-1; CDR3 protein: CASSLEPGGIAFF; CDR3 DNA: TGTGCCAGCAGCTTAGAACCGGGAGGTATAGCTTTCTTT
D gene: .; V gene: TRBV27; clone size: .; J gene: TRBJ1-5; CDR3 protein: CASSLAGHQPQHF; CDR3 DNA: TGTGCCAGCAGTTTGGCAGGGCATCAGCCCCAGCATTTT
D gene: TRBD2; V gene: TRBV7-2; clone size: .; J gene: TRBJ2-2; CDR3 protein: CASSQGLAGAYTGELFF; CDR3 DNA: TGTGCCAGCAGCCAGGGACTAGCGGGAGCATACACCGGGGAGCTGTTTTTT
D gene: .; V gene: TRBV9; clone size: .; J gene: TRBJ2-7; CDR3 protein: CASSGQGRDYEQYF; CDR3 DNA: TGTGCCAGCAGCGGACAGGGGAGGGATTACGAGCAGTACTTC